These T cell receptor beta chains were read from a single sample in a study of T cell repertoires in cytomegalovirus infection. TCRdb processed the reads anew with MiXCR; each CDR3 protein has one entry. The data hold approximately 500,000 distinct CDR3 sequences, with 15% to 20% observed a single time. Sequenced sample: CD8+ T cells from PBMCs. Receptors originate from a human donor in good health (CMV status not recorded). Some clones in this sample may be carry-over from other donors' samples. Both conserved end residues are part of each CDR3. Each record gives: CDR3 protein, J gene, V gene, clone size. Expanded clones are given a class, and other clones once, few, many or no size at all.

CDR3aa: CASSPAGGRDEETQYF
j_gene: TRBJ2-5
v_gene: TRBV28
abundance: few

CDR3aa: CASEGRGKSSYNEQFF
j_gene: TRBJ2-1
v_gene: TRBV5-1
abundance: few

CDR3aa: CASSWGTGNSNQPQHF
j_gene: TRBJ1-5
v_gene: TRBV7-9
abundance: many

CDR3aa: CASTSDSTAYNEQFF
j_gene: TRBJ2-1
v_gene: TRBV2
abundance: many

CDR3aa: CASSQDSGSSYNEQFF
j_gene: TRBJ2-1
v_gene: TRBV3-1
abundance: few

CDR3aa: CASSPGLGKTQYF
j_gene: TRBJ2-5
v_gene: TRBV11-2
abundance: many

CDR3aa: CASSPGTRPSGNTGELFF
j_gene: TRBJ2-2
v_gene: TRBV9
abundance: NA

CDR3aa: CASTKGTEAFF
j_gene: TRBJ1-1
v_gene: TRBV19
abundance: many

CDR3aa: CANSLSTQRDEQYF
j_gene: TRBJ2-7
v_gene: TRBV27
abundance: NA

CDR3aa: CSATDRGLSSYEQYF
j_gene: TRBJ2-7
v_gene: TRBV20-1
abundance: few

CDR3aa: CASRGFDSSSYEQYF
j_gene: TRBJ2-7
v_gene: TRBV19
abundance: few

CDR3aa: CASSWDLNQPQHF
j_gene: TRBJ1-5
v_gene: TRBV7-9
abundance: many

CDR3aa: CSVAKTGIHEQYF
j_gene: TRBJ2-7
v_gene: TRBV29-1
abundance: NA

CDR3aa: CASSLRGGEALF
j_gene: TRBJ1-1
v_gene: TRBV27
abundance: NA

CDR3aa: CATHLGDYGYTF
j_gene: TRBJ1-2
v_gene: TRBV19
abundance: NA

CDR3aa: CASSYSQGEGPLHF
j_gene: TRBJ1-6
v_gene: TRBV6-5
abundance: few

CDR3aa: CASSSGMGLSTDTQYF
j_gene: TRBJ2-3
v_gene: TRBV7-9
abundance: many

CDR3aa: CASWNRDRELFF
j_gene: TRBJ2-2
v_gene: TRBV6-5
abundance: NA

CDR3aa: CAITQTPADRGAEAFF
j_gene: TRBJ1-1
v_gene: TRBV10-3
abundance: few

CDR3aa: CASRDPGGSIEAFF
j_gene: TRBJ1-1
v_gene: TRBV7-9
abundance: few

CDR3aa: CASSFSGGSSYEQYF
j_gene: TRBJ2-7
v_gene: TRBV6-1
abundance: NA

CDR3aa: CASSGSRTGELFF
j_gene: TRBJ2-2
v_gene: TRBV6-1
abundance: NA

CDR3aa: CASSRRTGAQPQHF
j_gene: TRBJ1-5
v_gene: TRBV7-6
abundance: many

CDR3aa: CASSGGASTDTQYF
j_gene: TRBJ2-3
v_gene: TRBV25-1
abundance: many

CDR3aa: CASRDLTGVTYEQYF
j_gene: TRBJ2-7
v_gene: TRBV12-3/TRBV12-4
abundance: many

CDR3aa: CASSLWRGREGEDTEAFF
j_gene: TRBJ1-1
v_gene: TRBV7-9
abundance: many

CDR3aa: CASSRDRDRANYGYTF
j_gene: TRBJ1-2
v_gene: TRBV7-4
abundance: NA

CDR3aa: CASTRRTGRDGYTF
j_gene: TRBJ1-2
v_gene: TRBV19
abundance: few

CDR3aa: CASRATSGTATYEQYF
j_gene: TRBJ2-7
v_gene: TRBV7-9
abundance: few

CDR3aa: CATSQGGRGYGYTF
j_gene: TRBJ1-2
v_gene: TRBV15
abundance: few

CDR3aa: CASWSDTQYF
j_gene: TRBJ2-3
v_gene: TRBV7-9
abundance: many

CDR3aa: CASSFIKGDLKEKLFF
j_gene: TRBJ1-4
v_gene: TRBV12-3/TRBV12-4
abundance: many

CDR3aa: CASSYGQVGQPQHF
j_gene: TRBJ1-5
v_gene: TRBV6-2/TRBV6-3
abundance: NA

CDR3aa: CASRPGQALTDTQYF
j_gene: TRBJ2-3
v_gene: TRBV5-5
abundance: NA

CDR3aa: CASSLRQTKNIQYF
j_gene: TRBJ2-4
v_gene: TRBV13
abundance: NA

CDR3aa: CASSLYVGITGELFF
j_gene: TRBJ2-2
v_gene: TRBV7-3
abundance: few

CDR3aa: CASSRSGGREETQYF
j_gene: TRBJ2-5
v_gene: TRBV28
abundance: NA

CDR3aa: CASSFTGVGTEAFF
j_gene: TRBJ1-1
v_gene: TRBV7-3
abundance: many